One sample yielded the 19 T cell receptor beta chains listed below, sequenced in a study of cytomegalovirus exposure and HLA in healthy donors. Primers included in the PCR were 60 Vbeta and 13 Jbeta primers. Assay used: immunoSEQ multiplex PCR; TCRdb lists only in-frame clones, some missing. Counted here are around 170,000 clones, 81% occurring once; the ten biggest clones make up around 3.9%. The sequenced sample was PBMCs. These receptor sequences come from a man between 50 and 59 years old in good health and CMV-seronegative.

This clone came up a few times. The V and J genes are TRBV7-8 and TRBJ2-7; D remains ambiguous. V was trimmed by 5 bases and J by 2 bases, leaving 7 bases between them. In germline, CDR1 is SGHVS, CDR2 FQNEAQ. The CDR3 is 12 residues long. This chain's CDR3 is CASSPFAYEQYF. CDR3 nucleotides: TGTGCCAGCAGCCCCTTTGCCTACGAGCAGTACTTC. Filled out from reference TRBV7-8 and TRBJ2-7, the complete variable domain reads GAGVSQSPRYKVAKRGQDVALRCDPISGHVSLFWYQQALGQGPEFLTYFQNEAQLDKSGLPSDRFFAERPEGSVSTLKIQRTQQEDSAVYLCASSPFAYEQYFGPGTRLTVT.

This chain uses TRBV10-3 with TRBJ1-1, with TRBD1 identical over 8 bases. Germline trimming cut 6 bases from V and 4 bases from J; bases unmatched to any gene: 7. CDR1 and CDR2 from the germline V gene are ENHRY and SYGVKD. This CDR3 is built from 14 residues. CDR3 bases: TGTGCCATCAGCCCCCAGGGGGCTATCACTGAAGCTTTCTTT. Translated: CAISPQGAITEAFF.

V is TRBV5-4 and J is TRBJ2-2; D remains ambiguous. The germline V gene has CDR1 SGHNT and CDR2 YYREEE (reference sequence). V was trimmed by 1 base and J by 0 bases, leaving 10 bases between them. This CDR3 spans 16 amino acids. The DNA of the CDR3 is TGTGCCAGCAGCTTGAGGCGGCCAGCGAACACCGGGGAGCTGTTTTTT. Protein product: CASSLRRPANTGELFF.

This chain uses TRBV5-4 with TRBJ2-3; perhaps TRBD1 as D (6 bases). Trimming took 2 bases from V and 5 from J, leaving 6 bases between them. CDR1 and CDR2 from the germline V gene are SGHNT and YYREEE (reference sequence). CDR3 length equals 12 residues. Here the CDR3 reads CASSLQGDTQYF. The CDR3 nucleotides read TGTGCCAGCAGCTTACAGGGAGATACGCAGTATTTT.

The rearrangement joins TRBV7-2 to TRBJ2-7, with TRBD2 matching over 11 bases. Germline V CDR1 and CDR2: SGHTA, FQGNSA. The junction had 5 bases not matched to a gene; V was cut back by 4 bases and J by 6 bases. The CDR3 is made up of 14 amino acids. The CDR3 here is CASSSTSGGFEQYF. The CDR3 region has the DNA TGTGCCAGCAGCTCCACTAGCGGGGGTTTCGAGCAGTACTTC.

The rearrangement uses TRBV9 and TRBJ1-4; D is possibly TRBD1 (5 bases). Looked up from germline, CDR1 is SGDLS and CDR2 is YYNGEE. Trimming left V 4 bases short and J 1 base short, with 11 bases between. CDR3 length equals 15 residues. This CDR3 reads CASSSTGGTNEKLFF. The CDR3 bases are TGTGCCAGCAGCTCCACGGGGGGAACTAATGAAAAACTGTTTTTT.

V is TRBV9 and J is TRBJ2-5, with 8 bases lining up with TRBD1. The end of the DNA aligns better with TRBJ2-7, so the J call may be wrong. CDR1 is SGDLS and CDR2 is YYNGEE in the germline V gene. This CDR3 has 15 amino acids. CDR3 sequence (DNA): TGTGCCAGCAGCGTAGCACAGGGGGGCCACTACGAGCAGTACTTC. Translated: CASSVAQGGHYEQYF.

V usage is TRBV19 and J usage is TRBJ1-5, with D perhaps matching TRBD1 (6 bases). The CDR3 is made up of 14 amino acids. Trimming pared 0 bases from V and 7 bases from J, leaving 10 bases between. From germline, CDR1 is LNHDA and CDR2 SQIVND (reference sequence). The CDR3 here is CASSIEGAGQPQHF. The CDR3, as DNA: TGTGCCAGTAGTATAGAGGGGGCCGGCCAGCCCCAGCATTTT.

This chain links TRBV4-3 with TRBJ1-6; TRBD1 matches at 9 bases. The CDR3 contains 14 residues. Germline trimming cut 4 bases from V and 10 bases from J; bases unmatched to any gene: 5. CDR1 LGHNA and CDR2 YSLEER come from the germline V gene. CDR3 in amino acids: CASSRDRVSSPLHF. CDR3 DNA sequence: TGCGCCAGCAGCCGGGACAGGGTGTCCTCACCCCTCCACTTT.

V and J are TRBV9 and TRBJ1-2; D is uncertain. V gave up 4 bases and J gave up 0 bases, with 13 bases separating them. This CDR3 contains 15 residues. The germline V gene encodes CDR1 SGDLS and CDR2 YYNGEE. The chain's CDR3 is CASSPEAGANYGYTF. The CDR3, as DNA: TGTGCCAGCAGCCCGGAGGCGGGAGCTAACTATGGCTACACCTTC.

The chain is built from TRBV5-5 and TRBJ1-2; no clear D. This CDR3 contains 15 residues. Deletions cut 2 bases from V and 4 bases from J, with 15 bases between. Germline CDR1 reads SGHKS; CDR2 reads YYEKEE (reference sequence). CDR3 bases: TGTGCCAGCAGCTTTCCCCACACCACGGGCTATGGCTACACCTTC. Its translation: CASSFPHTTGYGYTF.

J is TRBJ1-1 and V is TRBV5-5, with no clear D. The CDR3 consists of 13 residues. Germline loops: CDR1 SGHKS, CDR2 YYEKEE (reference sequence). Deletions cut 4 bases from V and 2 bases from J, with 9 bases between. The CDR3 loop is CASSPRGNTEAFF. CDR3 in DNA: TGTGCCAGCAGCCCTCGGGGTAACACTGAAGCTTTCTTT. Variable domain in full (rest from reference TRBV5-5 and TRBJ1-1): DAGVTQSPTHLIKTRGQQVTLRCSPISGHKSVSWYQQVLGQGPQFIFQYYEKEERGRGNFPDRFSARQFPNYSSELNVNALLLGDSALYLCASSPRGNTEAFFGQGTRLTVV.

This chain connects TRBV6-5 to TRBJ1-5; D might be TRBD1 (6 bases). The CDR3 consists of 16 residues. V gave up 2 bases and J gave up 7 bases, with 18 bases separating them. The germline V gene has CDR1 MNHEY and CDR2 SVGAGI. The CDR3 spells CASSYQFQGPGQPQHF. The CDR3 DNA reads as TGTGCCAGCAGTTACCAATTCCAGGGGCCTGGACAGCCCCAGCATTTT.

This chain joins TRBV5-8 and TRBJ1-2, with D tentatively TRBD1 (6 bases). Trimming stripped 0 bases from V and 3 bases from J, with 6 bases between. This CDR3 has 13 amino acids. Germline CDR1 SGHTS, CDR2 YDEGEE. CDR3 amino acids: CASSLEGDYGYTF. CDR3 coding DNA: TGTGCCAGCAGCTTGGAGGGGGACTATGGCTACACCTTC.

V usage is TRBV19 and J usage is TRBJ1-4; D possibly corresponds to TRBD1 (5 bases). With 3 bases removed from V and 8 bases from J, the gap between germline ends came to 13 bases. The CDR3 totals 14 residues. From germline, CDR1 is LNHDA and CDR2 SQIVND (reference sequence). CDR3 sequence: CASSIGGGVEKLFF. CDR3 nucleotide sequence: TGTGCCAGTAGTATTGGGGGGGGTGTGGAAAAACTGTTTTTT.

This clone appeared a few times. The genes are TRBV7-9 and TRBJ1-3; no clear D gene. CDR1 is SEHNR and CDR2 is FQNEAQ in the germline V gene (reference sequence). The V end was cut by 4 bases, the J end by 2 bases, with 12 bases between. The CDR3 has 15 residues. CDR3 residues: CASSSSAGAGNTIYF. The CDR3 region has the DNA TGTGCCAGCAGCTCGAGCGCGGGAGCTGGAAACACCATATATTTT.

The chain joins TRBV15 to TRBJ2-5; D gene ambiguous. The V end lost 4 bases, the J end lost 5 bases, and 5 bases lay between the germline ends. This CDR3 spans 11 amino acids. Germline V lookup: CDR1 LNHNV, CDR2 YYDKDF (reference sequence). The CDR3 coding sequence is TGTGCCACCAGCACCAGGGAGACCCAGTACTTC. This encodes CATSTRETQYF.

The rearrangement joins TRBV5-1 to TRBJ1-6; 8 nucleotides match TRBD1. The V gene's germline CDR1 is SGHRS and CDR2 YFSETQ. The CDR3 consists of 14 residues. After removal of 2 bases from V and 7 bases from J, the junction contained 2 bases not matched to a gene. The CDR3 spells CASSFQGANSPLHF. The CDR3 coding sequence is TGCGCCAGCAGCTTTCAGGGGGCAAATTCACCCCTCCACTTT.

J is TRBJ1-1 and V is TRBV4-1, with D possibly TRBD1 on 5 matching bases. The CDR3 extends over 15 amino acids. The germline V gene encodes CDR1 MGHRA and CDR2 YSYEKL. Trimming took 2 bases from V and 5 from J, leaving 15 bases between them. In nucleotides, the CDR3 is TGCGCCAGCAGCCAAACCCTTTTCGGGGGGACTGAAGCTTTCTTT. Translated: CASSQTLFGGTEAFF.